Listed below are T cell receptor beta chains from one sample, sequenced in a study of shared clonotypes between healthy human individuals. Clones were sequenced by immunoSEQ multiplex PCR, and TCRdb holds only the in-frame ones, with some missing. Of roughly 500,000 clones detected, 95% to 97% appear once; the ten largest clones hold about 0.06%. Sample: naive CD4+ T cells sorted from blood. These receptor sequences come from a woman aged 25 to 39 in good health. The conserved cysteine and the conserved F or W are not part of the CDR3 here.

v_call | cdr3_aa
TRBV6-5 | ASSYNGGIREAF
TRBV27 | ASSSPSKGYEQY
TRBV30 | AWSRQGLANTEAF
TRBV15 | ATSREADRNYGYT
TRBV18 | ASSLEGGTRTQPQH
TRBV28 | ASTQVNTEAF
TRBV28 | ASSPHSPAGETSGSRETQY
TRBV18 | ASSPPTLGLSQD
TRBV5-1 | ASSSSGTSEETQY
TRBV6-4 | ASSEGTSGQETQY
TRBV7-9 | ASSTPGHSNYGYT
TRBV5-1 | ASSLTSGRALDTQY
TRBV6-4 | ASSWDGNQPQH
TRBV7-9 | ASSLPGGWVNTEAF
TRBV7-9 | ASSLLTGQGHEQY
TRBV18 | ASSPTGGHEQF
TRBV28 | ASSLGVASTDTQY
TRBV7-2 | ASSLGPRASGNTIY
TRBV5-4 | ASSVPSTGIYGYT
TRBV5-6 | ASSQVSDEQF
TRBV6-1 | ASSQTYEQY
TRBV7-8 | ASSFLANTEAF
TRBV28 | ASSTIPVAYEQY
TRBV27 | ASSSGLAGVIDEQF
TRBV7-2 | ASSLDGGRTGEPQH
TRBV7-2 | ASSLRGYEQY
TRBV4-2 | ASSQDPQGEVDTQY
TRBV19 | ASSISTATNEKLF
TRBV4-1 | ASSHALLTKNIQY
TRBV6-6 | AVYRGDTEAF
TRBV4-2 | ASSQYGLDVPALYGYT
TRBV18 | ASSPRVNMNTEAF
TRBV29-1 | SVLGRAFYNEQF
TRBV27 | ASSFGTSGTYEQY
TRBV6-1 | ASSEGWPSNQPQH
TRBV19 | ASSIEGTGVIYEQY
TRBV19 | ASSMEPDEAF
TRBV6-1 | ASSGQGGGGYT
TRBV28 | ASSIDRANVLT
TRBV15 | ATRSSGNSYEQY
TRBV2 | ASTGQGGGTEAF
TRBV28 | ASSPTSGLYEQY
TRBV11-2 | ASSLLHYEQY
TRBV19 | ASSISGGNQPQH
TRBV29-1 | TQGERESYNEQF
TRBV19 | ASSIHYRTDTEAF
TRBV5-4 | ASSPNTRQGIVLT
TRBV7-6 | ASSPRTRGFTDTQY